This T cell receptor (beta chain) emerged from a study of T cell responses to AZD1222 COVID-19 vaccine. Some clones are missing from TCRdb's copy, which holds only in-frame ones; the method was immunoSEQ multiplex PCR. Among approximately 140,000 clones, roughly nine tenths were seen once, and the ten largest hold around 4.9%. Germline CDR1 reads SGHTA; CDR2 reads FQGTGA. J was trimmed by 7 bases and V by 2 bases; bases with no gene match: 4. This CDR3 spans 13 amino acids. Here the sequenced sample was peripheral blood, taken on day 0 of AZD1222 vaccination. The TCR comes from an adult in good health. V and J are TRBV7-3 and TRBJ1-1; TRBD1 matches 7 bases. CDR3 DNA: TGTGCCAGCAGCTTAGGGACAGAAAATGAAGCTTTCTTT. Translated, it gives CASSLGTENEAFF.